This T cell receptor (beta chain) was identified during a study of blood T cell repertoires in COVID-19. For the study at large: T cells, B-cell-depleted T cells, or PBMCs supplied cDNA or gDNA.

The data were produced by immunoSEQ multiplex PCR, yet TCRdb's version contains in-frame clones alone and is incomplete. The table includes about 320,000 clones, less than 85% detected once. Unmatched junction bases numbered 1, after V lost 2 bases and J lost 2 bases. The CDR3 runs to 14 residues. Germline assignment: CDR1 SGHRS and CDR2 YFSETQ. Input material: PBMCs or T cells enriched from blood (not recorded which). V gene TRBV5-1 combines with J gene TRBJ2-5; 9 bases agree with TRBD2. The receptor was derived from a woman in her thirties who had been exposed to COVID-19. This CDR3 is CASSFTSGQETQYF. The CDR3 DNA reads as TGCGCCAGCAGCTTTACTAGCGGGCAAGAGACCCAGTACTTC.